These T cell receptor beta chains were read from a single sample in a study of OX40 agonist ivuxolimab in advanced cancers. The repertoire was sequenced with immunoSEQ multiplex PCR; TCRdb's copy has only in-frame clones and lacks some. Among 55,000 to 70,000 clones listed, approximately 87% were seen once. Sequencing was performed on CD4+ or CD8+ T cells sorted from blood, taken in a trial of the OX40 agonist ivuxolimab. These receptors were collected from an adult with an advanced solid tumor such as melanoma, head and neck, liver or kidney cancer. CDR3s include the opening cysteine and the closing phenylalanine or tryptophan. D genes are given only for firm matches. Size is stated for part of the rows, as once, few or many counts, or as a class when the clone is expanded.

CDR3 protein: CASFDPSGSGSTYEQYF
CDR3 DNA: TGTGCCTCCTTCGACCCGTCTGGGAGCGGGTCCACCTACGAGCAGTACTTC
V gene: TRBV10-3
J gene: TRBJ2-7
clone size: once
D gene: -

CDR3 protein: CASSPSAGSEAFF
CDR3 DNA: TGTGCCAGCTCACCCTCCGCTGGGAGTGAAGCTTTCTTT
V gene: TRBV18
J gene: TRBJ1-1
clone size: -
D gene: -

CDR3 protein: CASSSLQGTEAFF
CDR3 DNA: TGTGCCAGCTCTAGCCTACAGGGTACTGAAGCTTTCTTT
V gene: TRBV2
J gene: TRBJ1-1
clone size: once
D gene: -

CDR3 protein: CASSARFRGTETQYF
CDR3 DNA: TGTGCCAGCAGTGCTCGCTTTCGGGGTACCGAGACCCAGTACTTC
V gene: TRBV2
J gene: TRBJ2-5
clone size: -
D gene: -

CDR3 protein: CASSERAPRDTF
CDR3 DNA: TGTGCCAGCAGTGAAAGGGCACCGAGGGACACCTTC
V gene: TRBV2
J gene: TRBJ1-2
clone size: -
D gene: -

CDR3 protein: CASSLFRGEQFF
CDR3 DNA: TGTGCCAGCAGCTTGTTCCGTGGAGAGCAGTTCTTC
V gene: TRBV5-8
J gene: TRBJ2-1
clone size: few
D gene: -

CDR3 protein: CASSEQGTDTQYF
CDR3 DNA: TGTGCCAGCAGTGAACAGGGGACAGATACGCAGTATTTT
V gene: TRBV2
J gene: TRBJ2-3
clone size: few
D gene: -

CDR3 protein: CASSSGTVYNSPLHF
CDR3 DNA: TGTGCCAGCAGTTCAGGGACAGTTTATAATTCACCCCTCCACTTT
V gene: TRBV28
J gene: TRBJ1-6
clone size: few
D gene: TRBD1

CDR3 protein: CASSQGFGGYTF
CDR3 DNA: TGTGCCAGCAGCCAAGGTTTCGGCGGCTACACCTTC
V gene: TRBV4-2
J gene: TRBJ1-2
clone size: -
D gene: -

CDR3 protein: CASSQSEGYF
CDR3 DNA: TGCGCCAGCAGTCAATCCGAGGGATACTTC
V gene: TRBV23-1
J gene: TRBJ2-5
clone size: few
D gene: -

CDR3 protein: CASSPTGSGGYTF
CDR3 DNA: TGTGCCAGCTCACCAACGGGGTCTGGGGGCTACACCTTC
V gene: TRBV18
J gene: TRBJ1-2
clone size: -
D gene: -

CDR3 protein: CASRVLRRTDTQYF
CDR3 DNA: TGCGCCAGCAGGGTTCTTAGGAGGACAGATACGCAGTATTTT
V gene: TRBV10-1
J gene: TRBJ2-3
clone size: -
D gene: -

CDR3 protein: CASSTSGAWELFF
CDR3 DNA: TGTGCCAGTAGTACAAGTGGGGCGTGGGAGCTGTTTTTT
V gene: TRBV19
J gene: TRBJ2-2
clone size: -
D gene: -

CDR3 protein: CASRGLAGDTQYF
CDR3 DNA: TGTGCCAGTCGAGGACTAGCGGGAGATACGCAGTATTTT
V gene: TRBV19
J gene: TRBJ2-3
clone size: -
D gene: TRBD2

CDR3 protein: CASSPQTGTGELFF
CDR3 DNA: TGTGCCAGCAGCCCACAGACAGGGACCGGGGAGCTGTTTTTT
V gene: TRBV7-9
J gene: TRBJ2-2
clone size: -
D gene: TRBD1

CDR3 protein: CAWGTGTGSTGELFF
CDR3 DNA: TGTGCCTGGGGCACCGGGACAGGGTCGACCGGGGAGCTGTTTTTT
V gene: TRBV30
J gene: TRBJ2-2
clone size: -
D gene: TRBD1

CDR3 protein: CASSQAKGLLF
CDR3 DNA: TGTGCCAGCAGCCAGGCGAAGGGACTATTATTC
V gene: TRBV7-9
J gene: TRBJ2-7
clone size: -
D gene: TRBD2

CDR3 protein: CASSITGGSEQFF
CDR3 DNA: TGTGCCAGCAGCATCACAGGTGGGAGCGAGCAGTTCTTC
V gene: TRBV5-6
J gene: TRBJ2-1
clone size: few
D gene: -